This passage covers 24 T cell receptor beta chains from one sample sequenced in a study of molecular identifiers for immune sequencing clone quantification. TCRdb recomputed calls from the PCR reads with MiXCR, one row per CDR3 protein. The repertoire has over 300,000 distinct CDR3 sequences, roughly 24% of them found once; the top ten carry around 0.76%. The specimen was naive CD8+ T cells from blood, with Jurkat cell RNA spiked in. The subset denotes: FACS-sorted CD8+CD4-CCR7+CD45RA+ naive T cells. The receptors come from a human donor in good health. Some libraries in this study had Jurkat cell RNA spiked in.

This clonotype was counted at least ten times. This sequence joins TRBV7-9 and TRBJ2-2; 10 positions agree with TRBD2. This CDR3 spans 16 amino acids. Per germline, CDR1 SEHNR and CDR2 FQNEAQ (reference sequence). V shed 5 bases, J shed 10 bases, and the junction held 13 bases outside the gene matches. CDR3 amino acids: CASSPIAGGSVTELFF. In nucleotides, the CDR3 is TGTGCCAGCAGCCCGATAGCGGGAGGCTCCGTTACGGAGCTGTTTTTT.

Concerning this clonotype itself: This may come from a read error, since a much larger clone is one base off. V gene TRBV30 combines with J gene TRBJ2-2; D assignment may be TRBD1 or TRBD2 (5 bases each). Germline V gene lookup returns CDR1 GTSNPN and CDR2 SVGIG (reference sequence). The CDR3 contains 14 residues. The CDR3, as DNA: TGTGCCTGGGAAATCCATAGAAACACCGGGGCGCTGTTTTTT. Its translation is CAWEIHRNTGALFF.

V usage is TRBV7-9 and J usage is TRBJ2-5, with 10 bases identical to TRBD2. The CDR3 length is 17 residues. V was clipped by 1 base and J by 0 bases; unmatched bases: 5. Germline loops: CDR1 SEHNR, CDR2 FQNEAQ (reference sequence). The CDR3 region has the DNA TGTGCCAGCAGCTTAGGTACTAGCGGGACGCACCAAGAGACCCAGTACTTC. This encodes CASSLGTSGTHQETQYF.

As for this clonotype: Given a much more abundant clone one base away, this may be a read error. The genes are TRBV5-1 and TRBJ2-3; D might be TRBD1 (5 bases). Germline V lookup: CDR1 SGHRS, CDR2 YFSETQ. Trimming took 2 bases from V and 3 from J, leaving 13 bases between them. This CDR3 region has 15 residues. In nucleotides, the CDR3 is TGCGCCAGCAGCTTACAGGTGGCCTGGACAGATACGCAGTATTTT. Protein product: CASSLQVAWTDTQYF. Full variable domain (missing parts from reference TRBV5-1 and TRBJ2-3): KAGVTQTPRYLIKTRGQQVTLSCSPISGHRSVSWYQQTPGQGLQFLFEYFSETQRNKGNFPGRFSGRQFSNSRSEMNVSTLELGDSALYLCASSLQVAWTDTQYFGPGTRLTVL.

This clonotype was seen a single time. The V gene is TRBV6-6, the J gene TRBJ2-3; D is ambiguous. Germline CDR1 is MNHNY and CDR2 is SVGAGI (reference sequence). Trimming took off 7 bases at V and 4 bases at J, with 15 bases between the two ends. This CDR3 is built from 14 residues. In nucleotides, the CDR3 is TGTGCCAGCACCGGGTTGAAGCGCGCAGATACGCAGTATTTT. This codes for CASTGLKRADTQYF.

This clonotype was detected only once. Given a much more abundant clone one base away, this may be a read error. This chain joins TRBV6-6 and TRBJ1-2; D is unresolved. The CDR3 sequence is 14 residues long. Germline V gene sequence: CDR1 MNHNY, CDR2 SVGAGI (reference sequence). The CDR3 coding sequence is TGTGCCAGCAGTTACTCGCCCCGTAACTATGGCTACGCCTTC. Encoded protein: CASSYSPRNYGYAF.

This clonotype has at least ten counts. The gene calls are TRBV13 and TRBJ2-7; D call uncertain. Trimming removed 5 bases from V and 3 bases from J, with 14 bases in between. The germline V gene has CDR1 PRHDT and CDR2 FYEKMQ (reference sequence). The CDR3 sequence is 14 residues long. The CDR3 protein is CASSRFDSFYEQYF. Here the CDR3 DNA reads TGTGCCAGCAGCCGCTTTGACTCTTTCTACGAGCAGTACTTC.

The chain combines TRBV6-5 with TRBJ2-1, with D perhaps matching TRBD2 (6 bases). Between the trimmed V and J ends, which lost 7 bases and 4 bases, there was a span of 17 bases. Germline V gene sequence: CDR1 MNHEY, CDR2 SVGAGI. The CDR3 sequence is 15 residues long. CDR3 DNA sequence: TGTGCCAGCACCGCTCTTGGGGGAGGATACAATGAGCAGTTCTTC. As protein: CASTALGGGYNEQFF.

V gene TRBV6-5 combines with J gene TRBJ2-1; 7 bases match TRBD2. CDR3 length: 17 residues. Germline V gives CDR1 MNHEY, CDR2 SVGAGI. J gave up 8 bases and V 0 bases, and 13 bases lay outside the gene matches. The CDR3 loop reads CASSYSLIGTTADEQFF. CDR3 coding DNA: TGTGCCAGCAGTTACTCACTTATTGGGACTACGGCCGATGAGCAGTTCTTC.

The rearrangement uses TRBV6-2 or TRBV6-3 and TRBJ2-7; no clear D. Between the trimmed V and J ends, which lost 3 bases and 4 bases, there was a span of 10 bases. The CDR3 extends over 13 amino acids. CDR1 MNHEY and CDR2 SVGEGT come from the germline V gene. This CDR3 reads CASSYIVWYEQYF. The CDR3 DNA reads as TGTGCCAGCAGTTATATCGTCTGGTACGAGCAGTACTTC.

The chain joins TRBV4-1 to TRBJ1-2; D is ambiguous. This CDR3 contains 13 residues. Trimming pared 5 bases from V and 4 bases from J, leaving 11 bases between. The germline gives CDR1 MGHRA, CDR2 YSYEKL. CDR3 sequence: CASSAGPTYGYTF. Here the CDR3 DNA reads TGCGCCAGCAGCGCCGGCCCAACCTATGGCTACACCTTC.

This clonotype was seen at least ten times. J is TRBJ2-7 and V is TRBV4-1; D is uncertain. CDR3 length: 16 residues. In germline, CDR1 is MGHRA, CDR2 YSYEKL. The ends were cut back, 1 base at V and 3 bases at J, with 16 bases in the middle. The CDR3 reads CASSQVMTDGYYEQYF. CDR3 nucleotide sequence: TGCGCCAGCAGCCAAGTTATGACGGACGGGTACTACGAGCAGTACTTC.

Comments on this clonotype: This could be a read error, since a much larger clone is one nucleotide away. This rearrangement joins TRBV9 to TRBJ2-3; D remains ambiguous. CDR1 and CDR2 from the germline V gene are SGDLS and YYNGEE. This CDR3 comprises 14 residues. The DNA of the CDR3 is TGTGCCAGCAGCGTAGGAGAAGGGCCCGATACGCGGTATTTT. Translating gives CASSVGEGPDTRYF. Drawing the rest from reference TRBV9 and TRBJ2-3, the complete variable domain is DSGVTQTPKHLITATGQRVTLRCSPRSGDLSVYWYQQSLDQGLQFLIQYYNGEERAKGNILERFSAQQFPDLHSELNLSSLELGDSALYFCASSVGEGPDTRYFGPGTRLTVL.

In this sample, this clonotype turned up many times. J is TRBJ2-3 and V is TRBV29-1; D is tentatively TRBD1 or TRBD2 (5 bases each). The germline V and J ends were trimmed by 0 bases and 9 bases, with 13 bases remaining between them. Germline V lookup: CDR1 SQVTM, CDR2 ANQGSEA. This CDR3 region has 13 residues. CDR3 sequence (DNA): TGCAGCGTTGAAGATCAGGGACCTCAGACGCAGTATTTT. This translates into CSVEDQGPQTQYF.

The chain combines TRBV2 with TRBJ2-6; 10 bases line up with TRBD1. The V gene's germline CDR1 is SNHLY and CDR2 FYNNEI. V was pared by 9 bases and J by 0 bases, with 5 bases of the junction left unmatched. The length of the CDR3 is 16 residues. The DNA of the CDR3 is TGTGCCAGTCCCGGGACAGGGGTCTCTGGGGCCAACGTCCTGACTTTC. Encoded protein: CASPGTGVSGANVLTF. The whole variable domain, remainder taken from reference TRBV2 and TRBJ2-6, is EPEVTQTPSHQVTQMGQEVILRCVPISNHLYFYWYRQILGQKVEFLVSFYNNEISEKSEIFDDQFSVERPDGSNFTLKIRSTKLEDSAMYFCASPGTGVSGANVLTFGAGSRLTVL.

The chain is built from TRBV4-1 and TRBJ2-5, with 7 bases aligning to TRBD1. The CDR3 is made up of 16 amino acids. Germline V lookup: CDR1 MGHRA, CDR2 YSYEKL. V shed 0 bases and J 5 bases; nucleotides not matched to a gene: 9. The CDR3 nucleotides read TGCGCCAGCAGCCAAGATCGACAGGGCCCAGCTGAGACCCAGTACTTC. This translates into CASSQDRQGPAETQYF.

In regard to this clonotype: Since a much larger clone is just one base distant, this may be a read error. The CDR3 is CAWNAGQGYDEQYF. CDR3 nucleotides: TGTGCCTGGAATGCGGGACAGGGGTATGACGAGCAGTACTTC. The chain couples TRBV30 to TRBJ2-7; 10 bases are a match to TRBD1. The CDR3 has 14 amino acids. V trimming: 4 bases; J trimming: 5 bases; junction bases outside the gene matches: 8. CDR1 and CDR2 (germline): GTSNPN, SVGIG (reference sequence).

This clonotype appeared many times. The chain joins TRBV7-8 to TRBJ2-2; 10 bases match TRBD1. The CDR3 is 19 amino acids. Trimming cost V 2 bases and J 0 bases; bases outside gene matches: 9. CDR1 is SGHVS, CDR2 FQNEAQ, per germline. CDR3 sequence reads: CASSLTGTGALANTGELFF. Here the CDR3 DNA reads TGTGCCAGCAGCTTAACCGGGACAGGGGCACTCGCGAACACCGGGGAGCTGTTTTTT.

The chain uses TRBV6-2 or TRBV6-3 and TRBJ2-7; D may be TRBD1 (8 bases). The CDR3 runs to 16 residues. V shed 4 bases and J shed 3 bases, with 19 bases lying between them. CDR1 is MNHEY, CDR2 SVGEGT, per germline. The CDR3 protein is CASSSTGGATFYEQYF. CDR3 nucleotides: TGTGCCAGCAGTTCCACAGGGGGGGCAACCTTCTACGAGCAGTACTTC.

The chain employs TRBV11-2 and TRBJ2-4; perhaps TRBD2 as D (6 bases). This CDR3 has 17 amino acids. In germline, CDR1 is SGHAT, CDR2 FQNNGV. V was pared by 1 base and J by 0 bases, with 13 bases between. As DNA, the CDR3 is TGTGCCAGCAGCTTAGGCCTTGTGGGACTAGCCAAAAACATTCAGTACTTC. Translation gives CASSLGLVGLAKNIQYF.

This chain joins TRBV3-1 and TRBJ2-5; D is perhaps TRBD1 or TRBD2 (5 bases each). This CDR3 spans 19 amino acids. V lost 3 bases and J 0 bases, leaving 23 bases between the germline ends. The germline V gene encodes CDR1 LGHDT and CDR2 YNNKEL (reference sequence). The CDR3 DNA follows: TGTGCCAGCAGCCAGACGGGACCGCGGGCTAGGCCCTACCAAGAGACCCAGTACTTC. Protein product: CASSQTGPRARPYQETQYF.

Ten or more counts support this clonotype. The chain couples TRBV6-2 or TRBV6-3 to TRBJ2-5; no clear D gene. Trimming cost V 5 bases and J 0 bases, with 7 bases left between them. This CDR3 contains 13 residues. The germline gives CDR1 MNHEY, CDR2 SVGEGT. CDR3 in DNA: TGTGCCAGCAGTCGTCCGTACCAAGAGACCCAGTACTTC. This sequence encodes CASSRPYQETQYF.

Ten or more counts support this clonotype. V is TRBV6-5 and J is TRBJ2-7; possibly TRBD1 for D (6 bases). Trimming removed 3 bases at V and 0 bases at J, with 12 bases between. This CDR3 region has 15 residues. Per germline, CDR1 MNHEY and CDR2 SVGAGI. The CDR3 sequence: CASSYSHRDSYEQYF. The DNA for the CDR3 is TGTGCCAGCAGTTATTCCCACAGGGACTCCTACGAGCAGTACTTC.

Many counts were recorded for this clonotype. The chain joins TRBV12-3 or TRBV12-4 to TRBJ2-4; a possible D gene is TRBD2 (6 bases). Trimming removed 4 bases from V and 0 bases from J, with 13 bases in between. The CDR3 has 16 amino acids. In DNA form, the CDR3 reads TGTGCCAGCAGTTCCGGGACTCGCCTAGCCAAAAACATTCAGTACTTC. Its protein product is CASSSGTRLAKNIQYF.